Shown below are 5 T cell receptor beta chains from a single sample sequenced in a study of esophageal squamous cell carcinoma under preoperative chemotherapy. TCRdb passed the PCR reads through MiXCR, listing each CDR3 protein once. The data contain more than 15,000 distinct CDR3 sequences, nearly 50% of them seen just once; the ten biggest clones take up more than 25%. This sample's time point: before preoperative PTX-NDP chemotherapy. Sampling was performed from a patient given preoperative chemotherapy. The receptors here all came from a human donor with esophageal squamous cell carcinoma. The donor label of this sample is uncertain.

About this clonotype: Sequence at one end of the junction differs from germline and may be a read error. The chain couples TRBV7-2 to TRBJ2-4, with D tentatively TRBD1 (6 bases). Germline V lookup: CDR1 SGHTA, CDR2 FQGNSA. The CDR3 spans 16 residues. The CDR3 is CASSLGAGRIKNIQYF. The CDR3 DNA follows: TGTGCCAGCAGCTTGGGGGCGGGCCGTATCAAAAACATCCAGTACTTC.

In its sample, this clonotype was seen many times. The chain is built from TRBV12-3 or TRBV12-4 and TRBJ2-5, with 7 bases that match TRBD1. This CDR3 has 14 residues. Trimming took 6 bases from V and 11 from J; bases not matched to a gene: 15. CDR3 DNA: TGTGCCAGCAGGCCCGGGACAGTGAAAGATGAGCAGTACTTC. This encodes CASRPGTVKDEQYF.

The J gene is TRBJ2-1, the V gene TRBV4-2; either TRBD1 or TRBD2 may fit D (5 bases each). Germline V CDR1 and CDR2: LGHNA, YNFKEQ. With 0 bases removed from V and 8 bases from J, the gap between germline ends came to 14 bases. The CDR3 runs 15 residues. The CDR3 DNA sequence: TGTGCCAGCAGCCAAGATACGGGACCCATCTATGAGCAGTTCTTC. Translation: CASSQDTGPIYEQFF.

V is TRBV7-3 and J is TRBJ2-5; 7 bases align to TRBD2. This CDR3 is built from 15 residues. The V segment lost 11 bases and the J segment 0 bases; nucleotides outside the gene matches: 12. Looked up from germline, CDR1 is SGHTA and CDR2 is FQGTGA. The DNA of the CDR3 is TGTGCCGGGAGGGCTACGAGCCGTGACCAAGAGACCCAGTACTTC. Translated: CAGRATSRDQETQYF.

The gene calls are TRBV12-3 or TRBV12-4 and TRBJ2-1; 13 nucleotides line up with TRBD2. V shed 2 bases and J 13 bases; nucleotides not matched to a gene: 8. This CDR3 has 15 amino acids. The CDR3 region is CASSLTSGRGETQFF. The CDR3 bases are TGTGCCAGCAGTTTAACTAGCGGGAGGGGGGAGACCCAGTTCTTC.